The 8 T cell receptor beta chains below were found in one sample sequenced in a study of CD8+ T cells in alopecia areata. Following RNA extraction, reverse transcription yielded cDNA that acted as the sequencing template. Some clones are missing from TCRdb's copy, which holds only in-frame ones; the method was immunoSEQ multiplex PCR. Altogether about 150,000 clones are present, more than 45% being singletons, with the ten largest covering roughly a fifth. This sample comprised CD8+ T cells sorted from blood, obtained at week 0. Every receptor here comes from a human donor with alopecia areata.

The genes are TRBV29-1 and TRBJ2-5; 11 bases are shared with TRBD1. The CDR3 covers 14 residues. The junction had 9 bases not matched to a gene; V was cut back by 7 bases and J by 5 bases. The germline gives CDR1 SQVTM, CDR2 ANQGSEA. In DNA, the CDR3 is TGCAGCGCCGAGGACAGGGGGCAAAGGGAGACCCAGTACTTC. It translates to CSAEDRGQRETQYF.

The chain couples TRBV30 to TRBJ1-1, with 9 bases lining up with TRBD1. The germline gives CDR1 GTSNPN, CDR2 SVGIG (reference sequence). V gave up 0 bases and J gave up 6 bases; unmatched junction bases: 5. The CDR3 has 14 residues. CDR3 coding DNA: TGTGCCTGGAGTGTAGGGACAGGGCCCTCTGAAGCTTTCTTT. Amino acids: CAWSVGTGPSEAFF.

The chain is built from TRBV30 and TRBJ2-1; D is ambiguous. Trimming took 4 bases from V and 9 from J, leaving 13 bases between them. The germline V gene has CDR1 GTSNPN and CDR2 SVGIG (reference sequence). The CDR3 has 12 residues. DNA of the CDR3: TGTGCCTGGATTCGAGGTCTGGGTGAGCAGTTCTTC. The encoded protein is CAWIRGLGEQFF.

This clone occurred a few times. The J gene is TRBJ1-2, the V gene TRBV29-1, with a weak D call TRBD1 (6 bases). Trimming removed 5 bases from V and 7 bases from J, with 11 bases in between. CDR1 is SQVTM and CDR2 is ANQGSEA in the germline V gene. The CDR3 is made up of 11 amino acids. CDR3 nucleotide sequence: TGCAGCGTTCCAGGGGTTTCTGGCTACACCTTC. It codes for CSVPGVSGYTF.

This clone came up a few times. The V gene is TRBV18, the J gene TRBJ1-2; D remains unclear. Trimming pared 0 bases from V and 0 bases from J, leaving 8 bases between. The CDR3 spans 15 residues. Germline loops: CDR1 KGHSH, CDR2 LQKENI. CDR3 sequence reads: CASSPPAGANYGYTF. The CDR3 nucleotides are TGTGCCAGCTCACCACCGGCAGGAGCTAACTATGGCTACACCTTC.

The genes are TRBV11-2 and TRBJ2-7; D is unresolved. CDR1 is SGHAT and CDR2 is FQNNGV in the germline V gene. The CDR3 covers 15 residues. Trimming pared 1 base from V and 3 bases from J, leaving 13 bases between. DNA of the CDR3: TGTGCCAGCAGCTTAGTTGCGCAGCCCTACTACGAGCAGTACTTC. Translation gives CASSLVAQPYYEQYF. The full variable domain, its missing parts supplied by reference TRBV11-2 and TRBJ2-7, is EAGVAQSPRYKIIEKRQSVAFWCNPISGHATLYWYQQILGQGPKLLIQFQNNGVVDDSQLPKDRFSAERLKGVDSTLKIQPAKLEDSAVYLCASSLVAQPYYEQYFGPGTRLTVT.

This clone was counted a single time. The chain links TRBV30 to TRBJ2-4, with 8 bases aligning to TRBD1. The J segment lost 5 bases and the V segment lost 4 bases, leaving 10 bases of the junction unmatched. This CDR3 has 15 amino acids. The V gene's germline CDR1 is GTSNPN and CDR2 SVGIG (reference sequence). CDR3 sequence reads: CAWNGQGSYENIQYF. The CDR3 nucleotides read TGTGCCTGGAACGGACAGGGCAGTTACGAAAACATTCAGTACTTC.

The J gene is TRBJ1-4, the V gene TRBV4-3; 8 nucleotides agree with TRBD1. The length of the CDR3 is 16 residues. CDR1 LGHNA and CDR2 YSLEER come from the germline V gene. Trimming removed 1 base from V and 5 bases from J; junction bases left unmatched: 6. CDR3 sequence reads: CASSQVSAGGNEKLFF. Written as DNA, the CDR3 is TGCGCCAGCAGCCAAGTATCCGCAGGGGGCAATGAAAAACTGTTTTTT.